The rows below give T cell receptor beta chains drawn from one sample of a study of cytotoxic CD8 clonotypes in ibrutinib-treated CLL. Some clones are missing from TCRdb's copy, which holds only in-frame ones; the method was immunoSEQ multiplex PCR. This sample has approximately 70,000 clones, with around 80% found just once. The sequenced sample was PBMCs, obtained at disease progression, from a patient treated with ibrutinib. Receptors were obtained from a human donor with chronic lymphocytic leukemia. Each CDR3 is given with its conserved first and last residue. The D gene is left open where the match is weak. Expanded clones get a size class; other rows say once, few or many, or leave the size out.

TRBJ1-2	NA	NA	TRBV7-2	CASSLGSFRGYTF	TGTGCCAGCAGCTTAGGAAGTTTTCGTGGCTACACCTTC
TRBJ2-7	NA	medium-sized	TRBV25-1	CASRGLGQANSYEQYF	TGTGCCAGCAGGGGGTTGGGGCAGGCAAACTCCTACGAGCAGTACTTC
TRBJ2-7	NA	NA	TRBV6-5	CASTRDTAGEQYF	TGTGCCAGCACCCGGGACACCGCGGGCGAGCAGTACTTC
TRBJ1-2	NA	NA	TRBV28	CASSFDPNYGYTF	TGTGCCAGCAGTTTTGATCCTAACTATGGCTACACCTTC
TRBJ2-2	NA	few	TRBV10-3	CAIKTPSGDTGELFF	TGTGCCATCAAAACACCCTCCGGTGACACCGGGGAGCTGTTTTTT
TRBJ1-4	NA	few	TRBV5-1	CASSLGTDEKLFF	TGCGCCAGCAGCTTAGGCACCGATGAAAAACTGTTTTTT
TRBJ1-1	NA	NA	TRBV29-1	CSFGLHGNTEAFF	TGCAGCTTTGGCTTACACGGAAACACTGAAGCTTTCTTT
TRBJ2-2	NA	NA	TRBV4-2	CASSRGDRNTGELFF	TGTGCCAGCAGCCGCGGGGATCGGAACACCGGGGAGCTGTTTTTT
TRBJ1-1	NA	NA	TRBV14	CASSPSGGTEAFF	TGTGCCAGCAGCCCGTCTGGAGGCACTGAAGCTTTCTTT
TRBJ1-2	NA	NA	TRBV28	CASRTTGAGYTF	TGTGCCAGCAGGACGACAGGAGCCGGCTACACCTTC
TRBJ2-3	NA	NA	TRBV7-9	CASSPTLPPSTDTQYF	TGTGCCAGCAGCCCGACGCTCCCGCCTTCCACGGATACGCAGTATTTT
TRBJ2-3	TRBD2	NA	TRBV5-1	CASAPSGLITDTQYF	TGCGCCAGTGCTCCGTCGGGACTAATCACAGATACGCAGTATTTT
TRBJ1-1	NA	NA	TRBV6-5	CASSYGLLDTEAFF	TGTGCCAGCAGTTACGGGCTGTTGGACACTGAAGCTTTCTTT
TRBJ2-7	NA	NA	TRBV11-2	CASSRARVGEQYF	TGTGCCAGCAGTCGAGCCAGGGTAGGGGAGCAGTACTTC
TRBJ1-1	TRBD1	NA	TRBV19	CASSNIGGSTEAFF	TGTGCCAGTAGCAATATAGGGGGCAGCACTGAAGCTTTCTTT
TRBJ2-7	TRBD2	NA	TRBV6-5	CASSYSERGPYEQYF	TGTGCCAGCAGTTACTCGGAGCGGGGTCCCTACGAGCAGTACTTC
TRBJ2-7	NA	NA	TRBV6-1	CASRPSGTLSYEQYF	TGTGCCAGCAGGCCTTCCGGGACACTCTCCTACGAGCAGTACTTC
TRBJ2-1	TRBD2	NA	TRBV5-1	CASSREENLAGVPTSYNEQFF	TGCGCCAGCAGCCGGGAGGAAAACCTAGCGGGAGTCCCAACGTCCTACAATGAGCAGTTCTTC
TRBJ2-6	NA	NA	TRBV29-1	CSVEDTGSGANVLTF	TGCAGCGTTGAGGATACAGGGTCTGGGGCCAACGTCCTGACTTTC
TRBJ1-6	NA	once	TRBV5-1	CASSQDVNVNSPLHF	TGCGCCAGCAGCCAGGACGTCAATGTAAATTCACCCCTCCACTTT
TRBJ2-7	NA	NA	TRBV14	CASSQEYESLASTYEQYF	TGTGCCAGCAGCCAGGAGTACGAGAGTCTAGCGAGCACCTACGAGCAGTACTTC
TRBJ2-1	TRBD1	NA	TRBV2	CASRDTDRDEQFF	TGTGCCAGCAGGGACACCGACAGGGATGAGCAGTTCTTC
TRBJ1-3	NA	few	TRBV6-1	CASSLRDTSGNTIYF	TGTGCCAGTTCCCTTCGGGACACCTCTGGAAACACCATATATTTT
TRBJ2-7	TRBD1	NA	TRBV4-2	CASSQDPGRDRASYEQYF	TGTGCCAGCAGCCAAGATCCAGGCCGGGACAGGGCCTCCTACGAGCAGTACTTC
TRBJ2-5	NA	NA	TRBV5-1	CASSTDGGRETQYF	TGCGCCAGCAGCACCGACGGGGGAAGGGAGACCCAGTACTTC
TRBJ2-3	TRBD2	NA	TRBV7-9	CASRPGTSGGASTQYF	TGTGCCAGCAGACCCGGGACTAGCGGGGGGGCCTCCACGCAGTATTTT
TRBJ2-7	NA	NA	TRBV5-5	CASSFSSVSSYEQYF	TGTGCCAGCAGCTTTTCTAGCGTGAGCTCCTACGAGCAGTACTTC
TRBJ2-1	NA	NA	TRBV15	CATSRGSNEQFF	TGTGCCACCAGCAGAGGAAGCAATGAGCAGTTCTTC